The clone carrying this TCR beta chain was recorded at least ten times. The V end was cut by 5 bases, the J end by 6 bases, with 13 bases between. The CDR3 runs 13 residues. CDR1 is MNHEY, CDR2 SVGEGT, per germline. The sample is drawn from a study of T cells after yellow fever vaccination. TCRdb processed the 5' RACE reads anew with MiXCR; each CDR3 protein has one entry. This table has 250,000 to 350,000 distinct CDR3 sequences, 7.5% to 9% appearing once. Sample: CD4+ T cells sorted from PBMCs, taken 5 days after the yellow fever booster vaccination. J is TRBJ1-1 and V is TRBV6-2 or TRBV6-3; D perhaps matches TRBD1 (5 bases). The clonotype comes from a man younger than 30 who received the YFV17D yellow fever vaccine. CDR3 coding DNA: TGTGCCAGCAGTCCACCCCCGGGGGCTGAAGCTTTCTTT. Its protein product is CASSPPPGAEAFF.